These T cell receptor beta chains were read from a single sample in a study of beta chain features in type 1 diabetes. Method: immunoSEQ multiplex PCR; TCRdb's copy keeps in-frame clones and lacks some. The data contain over 700,000 clones, 17% of them singletons. The source material was naive CD4+ T cells from blood. All receptors come from a woman between 18 and 29 years old in good health. Each CDR3 is given with its conserved first and last residue. D genes are given only for firm matches. Size is omitted from some rows. Given values are once, few, many or a class for expanded clones.

v_call: TRBV28; d_call: -; j_call: TRBJ2-1; clone_size: few; cdr3_nt: TGTGCCACCTTCCGCGCGGGGCCATACAATGAGCAGTTCTTC; cdr3_aa: CATFRAGPYNEQFF
v_call: TRBV18; d_call: -; j_call: TRBJ2-2; clone_size: few; cdr3_nt: TGTGCCAGCTCACCACGGAAGAACACCGGGGAGCTGTTTTTT; cdr3_aa: CASSPRKNTGELFF
v_call: TRBV2; d_call: -; j_call: TRBJ2-5; clone_size: few; cdr3_nt: TGTGCCAGCACCGGTGCCCAAGAGACCCAGTACTTC; cdr3_aa: CASTGAQETQYF
v_call: TRBV2; d_call: TRBD1; j_call: TRBJ1-1; clone_size: few; cdr3_nt: TGTGCCAGCACCGGACAGGAGAACACTGAAGCTTTCTTT; cdr3_aa: CASTGQENTEAFF
v_call: TRBV6-5; d_call: -; j_call: TRBJ1-5; clone_size: few; cdr3_nt: TGTGCCAGCAGGCGGGGCGGACAGTACAATCAGCCCCAGCATTTT; cdr3_aa: CASRRGGQYNQPQHF
v_call: TRBV25-1; d_call: -; j_call: TRBJ2-5; clone_size: -; cdr3_nt: TGTGCCACCGGTGGTAGCGCATCCCAAGAGACCCAGTACTTC; cdr3_aa: CATGGSASQETQYF
v_call: TRBV7-2; d_call: -; j_call: TRBJ2-7; clone_size: -; cdr3_nt: TGTGCCAGCAGCTTCATTAGGCAGGGGGGCGAGCAGTACTTC; cdr3_aa: CASSFIRQGGEQYF
v_call: TRBV7-8; d_call: -; j_call: TRBJ1-2; clone_size: few; cdr3_nt: TGTGCCAGCAGCTTAGCCGGGACACGACTTTATGGCTACACCTTC; cdr3_aa: CASSLAGTRLYGYTF
v_call: TRBV5-6; d_call: -; j_call: TRBJ2-7; clone_size: few; cdr3_nt: TGTGCCAGCAGCTTGAACGGCGGGTCGCAGTACTTC; cdr3_aa: CASSLNGGSQYF
v_call: TRBV28; d_call: TRBD2; j_call: TRBJ2-5; clone_size: few; cdr3_nt: TGTGCCAGCAGATCCGCTAGCGGGGCCCAAGAGACCCAGTACTTC; cdr3_aa: CASRSASGAQETQYF
v_call: TRBV7-9; d_call: -; j_call: TRBJ2-2; clone_size: -; cdr3_nt: TGTGCCAGCAGCTTAGCGCGGCACGCGAACACCGGGGAGCTGTTTTTT; cdr3_aa: CASSLARHANTGELFF
v_call: TRBV5-1; d_call: TRBD1; j_call: TRBJ2-5; clone_size: -; cdr3_nt: TGCGCCAGCAGGGGACAGGCCCAAGAGACCCAGTACTTC; cdr3_aa: CASRGQAQETQYF
v_call: TRBV19; d_call: TRBD1; j_call: TRBJ2-1; clone_size: many; cdr3_nt: TGTGCCAGTAGGACAGGGGCCTACAATGAGCAGTTCTTC; cdr3_aa: CASRTGAYNEQFF
v_call: TRBV14; d_call: -; j_call: TRBJ1-2; clone_size: few; cdr3_nt: TGTGCCAGCAGCCAAGATCGGACCTGGACCTATGGCTACACCTTC; cdr3_aa: CASSQDRTWTYGYTF
v_call: TRBV14; d_call: -; j_call: TRBJ2-3; clone_size: -; cdr3_nt: TGTGCCAGCAGTTGGCAGAGGGCGGCGCAGTATTTT; cdr3_aa: CASSWQRAAQYF
v_call: TRBV7-9; d_call: -; j_call: TRBJ2-7; clone_size: -; cdr3_nt: TGTGCCAGCGGTTCCTACGAGCAGTACTTC; cdr3_aa: CASGSYEQYF
v_call: TRBV7-2; d_call: -; j_call: TRBJ2-5; clone_size: few; cdr3_nt: TGTGCCAGCAGCTTAAGGGCGTTGGAGACCCAGTACTTC; cdr3_aa: CASSLRALETQYF
v_call: TRBV10-3; d_call: -; j_call: TRBJ2-2; clone_size: few; cdr3_nt: TGTGCCATCAGTCCGACCCTCGATTACGGGGAGCTGTTTTTT; cdr3_aa: CAISPTLDYGELFF
v_call: TRBV4-1; d_call: -; j_call: TRBJ1-2; clone_size: -; cdr3_nt: TGCGCCAGCAGCGGAGTGTCTAACTATGGCTACACCTTC; cdr3_aa: CASSGVSNYGYTF
v_call: TRBV7-9; d_call: -; j_call: TRBJ1-5; clone_size: few; cdr3_nt: TGTGCCAGCAGCTTAGCACCTCAGGGTCTCCATTTT; cdr3_aa: CASSLAPQGLHF
v_call: TRBV7-2; d_call: -; j_call: TRBJ2-4; clone_size: few; cdr3_nt: TGTGCCAGCAGCTTATCAGGGGACATTCAGTACTTC; cdr3_aa: CASSLSGDIQYF
v_call: TRBV27; d_call: -; j_call: TRBJ1-4; clone_size: -; cdr3_nt: TGTGCCAGCAGTTTCATCGAAGCGGAAAAGGAAAAACTGTTTTTT; cdr3_aa: CASSFIEAEKEKLFF
v_call: TRBV5-1; d_call: -; j_call: TRBJ2-1; clone_size: few; cdr3_nt: TGCGCCAGCAGCCGCCGACTTGGGACATATTACAATGAGCAGTTCTTC; cdr3_aa: CASSRRLGTYYNEQFF
v_call: TRBV6-6; d_call: -; j_call: TRBJ1-5; clone_size: -; cdr3_nt: TGTGCCAGCAGTCCGGCGGCGGGTGGGAATCAGCCCCAGCATTTT; cdr3_aa: CASSPAAGGNQPQHF
v_call: TRBV18; d_call: -; j_call: TRBJ2-1; clone_size: -; cdr3_nt: TGTGCCAGCTCAAGCCAGCGCAACAATGAGCAGTTCTTC; cdr3_aa: CASSSQRNNEQFF
v_call: TRBV7-7; d_call: TRBD2; j_call: TRBJ2-7; clone_size: -; cdr3_nt: TGTGCTAGCAGCTTAGGCCGGGAGGGCCAATCCTACGAGCAGTACTTC; cdr3_aa: CASSLGREGQSYEQYF
v_call: TRBV7-2; d_call: TRBD2; j_call: TRBJ2-7; clone_size: -; cdr3_nt: TGTGCCAGCAGCTTACCATCTAGCGGTACCTACGAGCAGTACTTC; cdr3_aa: CASSLPSSGTYEQYF
v_call: TRBV28; d_call: TRBD2; j_call: TRBJ2-7; clone_size: -; cdr3_nt: TGTGCCAGCAGTTTGGGGGGAGCTAGCGGGAGCTACGAGCAGTACTTC; cdr3_aa: CASSLGGASGSYEQYF